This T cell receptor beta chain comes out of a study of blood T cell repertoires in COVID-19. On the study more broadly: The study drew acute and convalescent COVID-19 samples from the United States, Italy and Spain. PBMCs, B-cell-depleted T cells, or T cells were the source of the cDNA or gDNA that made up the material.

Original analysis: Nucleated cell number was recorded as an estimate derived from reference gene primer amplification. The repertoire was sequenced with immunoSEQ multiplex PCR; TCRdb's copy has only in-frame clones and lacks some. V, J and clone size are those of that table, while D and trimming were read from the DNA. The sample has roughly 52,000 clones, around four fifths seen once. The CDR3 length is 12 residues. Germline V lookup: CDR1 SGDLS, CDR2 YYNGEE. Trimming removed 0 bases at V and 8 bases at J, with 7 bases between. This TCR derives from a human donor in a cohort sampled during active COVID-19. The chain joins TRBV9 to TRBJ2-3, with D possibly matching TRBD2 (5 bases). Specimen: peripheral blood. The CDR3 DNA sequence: TGTGCCAGCAGCGTAGTAGGGAGTACGCAGTATTTT. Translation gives CASSVVGSTQYF.